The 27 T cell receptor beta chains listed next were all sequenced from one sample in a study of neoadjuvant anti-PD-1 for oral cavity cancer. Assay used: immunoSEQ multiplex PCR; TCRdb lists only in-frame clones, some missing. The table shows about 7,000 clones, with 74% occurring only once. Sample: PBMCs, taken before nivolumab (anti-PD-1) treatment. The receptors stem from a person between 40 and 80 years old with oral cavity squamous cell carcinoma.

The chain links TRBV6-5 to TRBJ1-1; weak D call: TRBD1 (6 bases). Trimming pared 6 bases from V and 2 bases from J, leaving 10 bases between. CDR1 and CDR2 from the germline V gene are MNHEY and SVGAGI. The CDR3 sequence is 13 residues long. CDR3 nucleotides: TGTGCCAGCAGCTGGGACACCAACACTGAAGCTTTCTTT. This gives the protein CASSWDTNTEAFF.

The chain's CDR3 is CASSQGGLAETQYF. In DNA, the CDR3 is TGCGCCAGCAGCCAAGGGGGACTAGCTGAGACCCAGTACTTC. The J gene is TRBJ2-5, the V gene TRBV4-3; the match to TRBD2 covers 9 bases. The germline CDR1 and CDR2 sequences are LGHNA and YSLEER. CDR3 length: 14 amino acids. Trimming took 1 base from V and 5 from J; bases not matched to a gene: 2.

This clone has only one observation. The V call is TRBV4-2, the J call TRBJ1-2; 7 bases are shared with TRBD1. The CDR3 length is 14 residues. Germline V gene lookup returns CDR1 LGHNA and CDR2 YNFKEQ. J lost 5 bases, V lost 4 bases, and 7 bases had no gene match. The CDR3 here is CASSLPGQLYGYTF. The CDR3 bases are TGTGCCAGCAGCCTTCCGGGACAGCTATATGGCTACACCTTC.

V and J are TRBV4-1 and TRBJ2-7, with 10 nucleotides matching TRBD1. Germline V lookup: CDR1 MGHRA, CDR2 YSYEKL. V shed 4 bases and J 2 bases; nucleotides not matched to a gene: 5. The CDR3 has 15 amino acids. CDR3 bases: TGCGCCAGCAGCCTTGGGACAGGGGAAACCTACGAGCAGTACTTC. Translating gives CASSLGTGETYEQYF.

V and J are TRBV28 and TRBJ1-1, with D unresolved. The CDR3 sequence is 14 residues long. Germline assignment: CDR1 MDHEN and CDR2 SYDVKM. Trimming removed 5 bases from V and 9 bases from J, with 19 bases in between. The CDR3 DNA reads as TGTGCCAGCAGTGGAGGCCGGCGGGGAACGCAAGCTTTCTTT. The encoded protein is CASSGGRRGTQAFF.

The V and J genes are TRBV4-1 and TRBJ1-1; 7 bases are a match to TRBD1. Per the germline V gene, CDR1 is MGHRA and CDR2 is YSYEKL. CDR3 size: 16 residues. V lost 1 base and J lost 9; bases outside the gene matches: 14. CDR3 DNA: TGCGCCAGCAGCCAAGTGGGGATGACAGGGCGAGGGAAAGCTTTCTTT. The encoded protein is CASSQVGMTGRGKAFF.

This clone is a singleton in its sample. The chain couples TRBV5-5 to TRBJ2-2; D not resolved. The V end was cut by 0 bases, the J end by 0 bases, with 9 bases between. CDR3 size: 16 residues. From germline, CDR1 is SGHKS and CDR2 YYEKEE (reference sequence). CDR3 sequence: CASSLGATANTGELFF. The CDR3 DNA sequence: TGTGCCAGCAGCTTGGGGGCAACCGCGAACACCGGGGAGCTGTTTTTT.

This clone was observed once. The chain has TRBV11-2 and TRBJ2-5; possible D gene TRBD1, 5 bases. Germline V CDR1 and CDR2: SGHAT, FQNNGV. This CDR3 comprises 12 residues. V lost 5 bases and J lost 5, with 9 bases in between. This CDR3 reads CASSPGIETQYF. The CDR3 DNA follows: TGTGCCAGCAGCCCAGGGATTGAGACCCAGTACTTC.

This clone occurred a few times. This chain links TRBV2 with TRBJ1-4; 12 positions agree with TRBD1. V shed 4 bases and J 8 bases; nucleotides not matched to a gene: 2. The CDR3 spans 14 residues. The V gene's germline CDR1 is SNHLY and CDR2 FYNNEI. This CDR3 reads CASSVGTGGEKLFF. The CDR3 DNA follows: TGTGCCAGCAGTGTAGGGACAGGGGGCGAAAAACTGTTTTTT.

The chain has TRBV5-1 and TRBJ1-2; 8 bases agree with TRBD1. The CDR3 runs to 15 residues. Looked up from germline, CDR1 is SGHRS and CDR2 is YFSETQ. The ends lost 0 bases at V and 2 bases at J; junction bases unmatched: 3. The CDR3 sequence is CASSLDWTGNYGYTF. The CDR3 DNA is TGCGCCAGCAGCTTGGATTGGACAGGGAACTATGGCTACACCTTC.

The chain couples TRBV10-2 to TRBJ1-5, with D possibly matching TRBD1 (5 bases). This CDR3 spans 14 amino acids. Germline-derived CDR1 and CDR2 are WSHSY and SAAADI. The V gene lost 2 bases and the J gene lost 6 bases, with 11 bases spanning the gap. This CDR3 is CASSEVRGSQPQHF. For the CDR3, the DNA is TGCGCCAGCAGTGAGGTCCGGGGGTCTCAGCCCCAGCATTTT.

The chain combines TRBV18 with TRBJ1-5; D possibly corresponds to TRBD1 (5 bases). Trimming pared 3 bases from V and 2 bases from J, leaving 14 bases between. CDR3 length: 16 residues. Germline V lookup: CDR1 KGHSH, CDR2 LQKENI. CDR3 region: CASSPSGGTGNQPQHF. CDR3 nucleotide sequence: TGTGCCAGCTCACCGAGCGGGGGAACGGGCAATCAGCCCCAGCATTTT. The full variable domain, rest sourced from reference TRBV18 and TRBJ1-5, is NAGVMQNPRHLVRRRGQEARLRCSPMKGHSHVYWYRQLPEEGLKFMVYLQKENIIDESGMPKERFSAEFPKEGPSILRIQQVVRGDSAAYFCASSPSGGTGNQPQHFGDGTRLSIL.

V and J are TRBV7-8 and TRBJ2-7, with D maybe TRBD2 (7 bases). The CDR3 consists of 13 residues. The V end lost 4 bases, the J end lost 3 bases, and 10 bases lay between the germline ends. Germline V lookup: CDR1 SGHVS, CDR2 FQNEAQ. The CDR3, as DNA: TGTGCCAGCAGCTCCGGGGGGCGCTACGAGCAGTACTTC. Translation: CASSSGGRYEQYF.

Written as DNA, the CDR3 is TGTGCCAGCAGTTACGGGACAGGGACAGAGACCCAGTACTTC. Translation gives CASSYGTGTETQYF. The chain links TRBV6-5 to TRBJ2-5; 9 bases match TRBD1. Germline lookup yields CDR1 MNHEY and CDR2 SVGAGI. This CDR3 region has 14 residues. Trimming at V came to 2 bases and at J to 4 bases, leaving 2 bases not matched to a gene.

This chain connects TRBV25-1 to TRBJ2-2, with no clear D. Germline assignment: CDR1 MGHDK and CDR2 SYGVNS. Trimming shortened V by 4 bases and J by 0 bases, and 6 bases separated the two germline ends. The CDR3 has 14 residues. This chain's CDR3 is CASSGATNTGELFF. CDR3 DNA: TGTGCCAGCAGTGGAGCCACGAACACCGGGGAGCTGTTTTTT.

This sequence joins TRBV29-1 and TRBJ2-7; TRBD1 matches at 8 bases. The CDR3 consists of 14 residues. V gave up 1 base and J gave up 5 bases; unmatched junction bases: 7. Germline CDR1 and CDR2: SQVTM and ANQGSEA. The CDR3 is CSVEGTGKPHEQYF. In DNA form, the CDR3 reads TGCAGCGTTGAAGGGACAGGGAAACCCCACGAGCAGTACTTC.

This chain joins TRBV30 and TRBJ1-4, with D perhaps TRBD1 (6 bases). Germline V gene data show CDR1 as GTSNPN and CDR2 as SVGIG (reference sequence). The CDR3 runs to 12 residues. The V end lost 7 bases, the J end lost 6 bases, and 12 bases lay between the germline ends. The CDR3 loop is CAFQTGHEKLFF. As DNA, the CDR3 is TGTGCCTTTCAGACAGGACATGAAAAACTGTTTTTT. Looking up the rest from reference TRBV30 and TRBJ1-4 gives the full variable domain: SQTIHQWPATLVQPVGSPLSLECTVEGTSNPNLYWYRQAAGRGLQLLFYSVGIGQISSEVPQNLSASRPQDRQFILSSKKLLLSDSGFYLCAFQTGHEKLFFGSGTQLSVL.

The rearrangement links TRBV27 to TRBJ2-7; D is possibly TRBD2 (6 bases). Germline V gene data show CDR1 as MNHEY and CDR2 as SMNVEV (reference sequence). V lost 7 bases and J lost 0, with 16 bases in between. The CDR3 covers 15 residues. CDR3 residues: CASTRMGGPSYEQYF. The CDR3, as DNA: TGTGCCAGCACCCGAATGGGGGGTCCCTCCTACGAGCAGTACTTC.

Here the CDR3 reads CASSQGEVYLGSNTEAFF. The DNA of the CDR3 is TGCGCCAGCAGCCAAGGAGAGGTGTACCTGGGATCGAACACTGAAGCTTTCTTT. The chain carries TRBV4-1 and TRBJ1-1; no reliable D call. V lost 1 base and J 1 base, leaving 19 bases between the germline ends. The CDR3 extends over 18 amino acids. Germline V gives CDR1 MGHRA, CDR2 YSYEKL.

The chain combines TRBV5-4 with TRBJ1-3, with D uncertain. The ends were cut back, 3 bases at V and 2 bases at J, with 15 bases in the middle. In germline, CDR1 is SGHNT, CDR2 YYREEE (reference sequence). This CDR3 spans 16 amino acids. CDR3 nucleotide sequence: TGTGCCAGCAGCTCCGCGGGCAGGATTCCTGGAAACACCATATATTTT. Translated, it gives CASSSAGRIPGNTIYF.

For the CDR3, the DNA is TGTGCCAGCAGCCAAGATGACACTTACTATGGCTACACCTTC. Translating it yields CASSQDDTYYGYTF. The chain is built from TRBV4-2 and TRBJ1-2, with D unclear. The CDR3 consists of 14 residues. The germline gives CDR1 LGHNA, CDR2 YNFKEQ. The ends were cut back, 0 bases at V and 3 bases at J, with 8 bases in the middle.

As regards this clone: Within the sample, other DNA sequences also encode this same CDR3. The CDR3, as DNA: TGTGCCAGCAAACGACTCGGGGACGGAAACACCATATATTTT. Its translation: CASKRLGDGNTIYF. This rearrangement joins TRBV11-2 to TRBJ1-3, with D possibly being TRBD1 (5 bases). This CDR3 contains 14 residues. Germline CDR1 is SGHAT and CDR2 is FQNNGV. V lost 7 bases to trimming and J lost 4 bases, with 14 bases between them. Full variable domain (outside the CDR3, taken from reference TRBV11-2 and TRBJ1-3): EAGVAQSPRYKIIEKRQSVAFWCNPISGHATLYWYQQILGQGPKLLIQFQNNGVVDDSQLPKDRFSAERLKGVDSTLKIQPAKLEDSAVYLCASKRLGDGNTIYFGEGSWLTVV.

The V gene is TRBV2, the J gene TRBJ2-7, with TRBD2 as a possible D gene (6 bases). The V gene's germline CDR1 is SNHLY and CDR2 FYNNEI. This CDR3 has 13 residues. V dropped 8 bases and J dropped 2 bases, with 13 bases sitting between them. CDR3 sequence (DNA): TGTGCCAGCGTGGAGGGCCCCCCCTACGAGCAGTACTTC. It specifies CASVEGPPYEQYF.

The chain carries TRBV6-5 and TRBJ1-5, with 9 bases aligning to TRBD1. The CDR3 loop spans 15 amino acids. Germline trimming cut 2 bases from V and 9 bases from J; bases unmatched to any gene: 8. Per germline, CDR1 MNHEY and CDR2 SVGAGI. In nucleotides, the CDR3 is TGTGCCAGCAGTTACCGGGACAGGGAAGACTGGCCCCAGCATTTT. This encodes CASSYRDREDWPQHF.

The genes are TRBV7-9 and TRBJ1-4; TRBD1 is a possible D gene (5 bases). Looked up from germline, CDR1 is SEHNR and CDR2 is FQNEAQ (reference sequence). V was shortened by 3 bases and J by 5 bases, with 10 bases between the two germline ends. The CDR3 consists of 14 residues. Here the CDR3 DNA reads TGTGCCAGCAGCTTTCAGGGTGCCAATGAAAAACTGTTTTTT. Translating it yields CASSFQGANEKLFF.

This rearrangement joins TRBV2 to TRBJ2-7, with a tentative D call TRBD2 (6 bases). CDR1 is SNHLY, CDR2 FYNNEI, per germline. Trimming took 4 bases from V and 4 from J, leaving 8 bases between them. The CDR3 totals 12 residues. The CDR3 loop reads CASSGGRYEQYF. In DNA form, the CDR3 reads TGTGCCAGCAGTGGGGGGAGGTACGAGCAGTACTTC.

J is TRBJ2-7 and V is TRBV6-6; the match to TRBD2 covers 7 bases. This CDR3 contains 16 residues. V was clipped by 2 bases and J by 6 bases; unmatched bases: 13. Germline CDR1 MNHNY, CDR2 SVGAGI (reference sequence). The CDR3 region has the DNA TGTGCCAGCAGTTACGCCCTGGGAGGGGTAGTTCTCGAGCAGTACTTC. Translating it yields CASSYALGGVVLEQYF.